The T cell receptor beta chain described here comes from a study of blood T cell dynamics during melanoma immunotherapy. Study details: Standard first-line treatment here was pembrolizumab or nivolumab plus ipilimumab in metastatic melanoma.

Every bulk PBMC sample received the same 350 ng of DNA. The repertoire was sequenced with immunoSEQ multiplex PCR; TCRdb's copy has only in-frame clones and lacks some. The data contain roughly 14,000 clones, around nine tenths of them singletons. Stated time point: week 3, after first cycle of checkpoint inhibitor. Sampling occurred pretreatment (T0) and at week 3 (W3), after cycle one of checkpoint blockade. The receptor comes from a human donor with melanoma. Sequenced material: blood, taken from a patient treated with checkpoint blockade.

This chain's CDR3 is CASSSTGQGKYF. The CDR3 nucleotides read TGTGCCAGCAGTTCCACGGGACAGGGTAAATATTTT. V is TRBV6-5 and J is TRBJ2-3; 9 nucleotides agree with TRBD1. Trimming removed 4 bases from V and 15 bases from J; junction bases left unmatched: 8. This CDR3 has 12 residues. Germline-derived CDR1 and CDR2 are MNHEY and SVGAGI.